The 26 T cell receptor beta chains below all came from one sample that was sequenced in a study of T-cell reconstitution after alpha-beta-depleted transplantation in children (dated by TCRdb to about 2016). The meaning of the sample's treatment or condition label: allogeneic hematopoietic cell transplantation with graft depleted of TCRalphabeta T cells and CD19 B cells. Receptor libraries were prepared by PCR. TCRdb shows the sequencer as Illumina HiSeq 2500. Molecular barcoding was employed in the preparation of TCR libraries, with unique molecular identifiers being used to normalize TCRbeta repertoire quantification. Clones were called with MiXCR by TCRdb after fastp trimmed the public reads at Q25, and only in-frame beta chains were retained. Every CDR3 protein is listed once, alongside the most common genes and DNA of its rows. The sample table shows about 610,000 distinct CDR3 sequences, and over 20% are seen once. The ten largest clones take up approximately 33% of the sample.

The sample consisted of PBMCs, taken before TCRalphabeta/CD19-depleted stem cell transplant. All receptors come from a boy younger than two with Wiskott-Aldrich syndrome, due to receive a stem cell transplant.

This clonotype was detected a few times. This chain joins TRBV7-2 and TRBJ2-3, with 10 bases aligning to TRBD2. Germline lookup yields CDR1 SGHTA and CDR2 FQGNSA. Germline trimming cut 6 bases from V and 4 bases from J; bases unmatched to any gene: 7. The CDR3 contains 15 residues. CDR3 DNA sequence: TGTGCCAGCAGACGCCTAGCGGGAGTTTCAGATACGCAGTATTTT. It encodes CASRRLAGVSDTQYF. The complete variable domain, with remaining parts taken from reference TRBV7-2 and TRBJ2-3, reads GAGVSQSPSNKVTEKGKDVELRCDPISGHTALYWYRQSLGQGLEFLIYFQGNSAPDKSGLPSDRFSAERTGGSVSTLTIQRTQQEDSAVYLCASRRLAGVSDTQYFGPGTRLTVL.

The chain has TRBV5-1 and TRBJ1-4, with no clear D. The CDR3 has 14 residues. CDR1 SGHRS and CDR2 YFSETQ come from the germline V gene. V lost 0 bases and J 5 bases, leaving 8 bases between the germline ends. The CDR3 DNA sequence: TGCGCCAGCAGCTTGGGACAAAAAAATGAAAAACTGTTTTTT. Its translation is CASSLGQKNEKLFF.

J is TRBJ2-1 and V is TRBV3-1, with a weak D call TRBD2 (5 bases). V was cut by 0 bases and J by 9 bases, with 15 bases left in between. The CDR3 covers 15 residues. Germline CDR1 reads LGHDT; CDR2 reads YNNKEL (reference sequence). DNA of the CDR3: TGTGCCAGCAGCCAAGATCGGAGCTACGGGGTTGAGCAGTTCTTC. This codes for CASSQDRSYGVEQFF.

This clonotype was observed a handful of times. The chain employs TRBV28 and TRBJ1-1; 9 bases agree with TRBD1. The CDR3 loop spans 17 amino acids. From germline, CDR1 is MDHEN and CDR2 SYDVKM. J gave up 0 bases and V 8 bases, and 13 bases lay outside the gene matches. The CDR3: CASPGQGKGAMNTEAFF. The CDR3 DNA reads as TGTGCCAGCCCAGGACAGGGGAAAGGAGCCATGAACACTGAAGCTTTCTTT.

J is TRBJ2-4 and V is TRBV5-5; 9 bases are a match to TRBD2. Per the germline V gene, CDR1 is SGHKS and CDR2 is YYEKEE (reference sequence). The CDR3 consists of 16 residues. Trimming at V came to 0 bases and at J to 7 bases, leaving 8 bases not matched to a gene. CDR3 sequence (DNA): TGTGCCAGCAGCTTGGGAGGTAGCGGGAGTTTTAACATTCAGTACTTC. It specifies CASSLGGSGSFNIQYF.

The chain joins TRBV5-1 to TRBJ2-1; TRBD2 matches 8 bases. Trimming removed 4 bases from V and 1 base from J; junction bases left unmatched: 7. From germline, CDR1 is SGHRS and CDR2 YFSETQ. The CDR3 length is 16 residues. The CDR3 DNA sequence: TGCGCCAGCAGCGCCACGACTAGCGTATCCTACAATGAGCAGTTCTTC. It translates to CASSATTSVSYNEQFF.

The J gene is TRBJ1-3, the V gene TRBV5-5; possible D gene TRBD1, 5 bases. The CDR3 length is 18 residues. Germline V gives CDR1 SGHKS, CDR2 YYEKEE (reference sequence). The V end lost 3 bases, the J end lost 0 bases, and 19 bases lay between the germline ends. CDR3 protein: CASSSGEGPLFSGNTIYF. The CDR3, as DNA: TGTGCCAGCAGCTCGGGGGAGGGACCTCTTTTCTCTGGAAACACCATATATTTT.

In DNA, the CDR3 is TGTGCCACCAGTGATCCAGGAGGGCCTGGGGAGACCCAGTACTTC. This codes for CATSDPGGPGETQYF. The gene calls are TRBV24-1 and TRBJ2-5; D may be TRBD2 (6 bases). In germline, CDR1 is KGHDR, CDR2 SFDVKD. The CDR3 consists of 15 residues. Trimming cost V 3 bases and J 5 bases, with 15 bases left between them.

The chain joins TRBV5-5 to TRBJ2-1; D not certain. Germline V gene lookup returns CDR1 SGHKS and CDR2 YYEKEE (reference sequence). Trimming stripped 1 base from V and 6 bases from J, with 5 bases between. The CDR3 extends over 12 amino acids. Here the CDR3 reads CASSLLTNEQFF. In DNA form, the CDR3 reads TGTGCCAGCAGCTTGCTAACCAATGAGCAGTTCTTC. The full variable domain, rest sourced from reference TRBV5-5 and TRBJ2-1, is DAGVTQSPTHLIKTRGQQVTLRCSPISGHKSVSWYQQVLGQGPQFIFQYYEKEERGRGNFPDRFSARQFPNYSSELNVNALLLGDSALYLCASSLLTNEQFFGPGTRLTVL.

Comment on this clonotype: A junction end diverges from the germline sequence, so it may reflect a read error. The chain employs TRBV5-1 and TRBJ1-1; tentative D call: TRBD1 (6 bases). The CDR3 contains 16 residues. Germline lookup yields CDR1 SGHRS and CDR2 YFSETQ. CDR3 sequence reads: CASSRGQSQPGTKAFF. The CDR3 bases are TGCGCCAGCAGCCGTGGACAGAGCCAGCCGGGCACTAAAGCTTTCTTT.

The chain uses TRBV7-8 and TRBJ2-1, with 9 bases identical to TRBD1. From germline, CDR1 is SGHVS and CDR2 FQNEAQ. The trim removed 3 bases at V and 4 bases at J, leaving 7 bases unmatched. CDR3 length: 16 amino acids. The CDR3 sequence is CASSLPGDRVYNEQFF. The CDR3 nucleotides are TGTGCCAGCAGCTTGCCTGGGGACAGGGTGTACAATGAGCAGTTCTTC.

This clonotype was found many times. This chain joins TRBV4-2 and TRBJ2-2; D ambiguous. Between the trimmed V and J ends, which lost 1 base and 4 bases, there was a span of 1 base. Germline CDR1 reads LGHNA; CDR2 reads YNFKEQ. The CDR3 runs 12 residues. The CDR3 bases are TGTGCCAGCAGCCAAGCCACCGGGGAGCTGTTTTTT. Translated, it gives CASSQATGELFF.

The CDR3 sequence is CASSFSQGAFNSYEQYF. CDR3 nucleotide sequence: TGCGCCAGCAGCTTCTCACAGGGGGCATTCAACTCCTACGAGCAGTACTTC. This rearrangement joins TRBV5-1 to TRBJ2-7; TRBD1 matches 9 bases. Germline V gene lookup returns CDR1 SGHRS and CDR2 YFSETQ. V shed 2 bases, J shed 0 bases, and the junction held 9 bases outside the gene matches. The CDR3 is 17 residues long.

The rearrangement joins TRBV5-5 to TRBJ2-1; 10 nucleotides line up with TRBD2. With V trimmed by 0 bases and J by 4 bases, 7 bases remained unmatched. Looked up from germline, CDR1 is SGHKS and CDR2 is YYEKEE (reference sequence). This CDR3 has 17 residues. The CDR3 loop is CASSLGAGTSVYNEQFF. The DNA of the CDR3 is TGTGCCAGCAGCTTGGGGGCTGGGACTAGCGTATACAATGAGCAGTTCTTC. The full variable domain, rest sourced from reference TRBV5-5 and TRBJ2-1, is DAGVTQSPTHLIKTRGQQVTLRCSPISGHKSVSWYQQVLGQGPQFIFQYYEKEERGRGNFPDRFSARQFPNYSSELNVNALLLGDSALYLCASSLGAGTSVYNEQFFGPGTRLTVL.

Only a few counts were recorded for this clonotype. The CDR3 region has the DNA TGCAGTGCAATAACAGGCTCGCGCACAGATACGCAGTATTTT. It codes for CSAITGSRTDTQYF. The V and J genes are TRBV20-1 and TRBJ2-3; maybe TRBD1 (5 bases). V was trimmed by 6 bases and J by 1 base, leaving 14 bases between them. This CDR3 comprises 14 residues. The germline CDR1 and CDR2 sequences are DFQATT and SNEGSKA (reference sequence).

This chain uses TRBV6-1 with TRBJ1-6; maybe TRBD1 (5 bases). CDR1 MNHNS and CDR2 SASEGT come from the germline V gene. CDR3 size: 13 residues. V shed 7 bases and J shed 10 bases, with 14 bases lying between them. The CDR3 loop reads CASTPGNVSPLHF. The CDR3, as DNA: TGTGCCAGCACGCCAGGGAATGTCTCACCCCTCCACTTT.

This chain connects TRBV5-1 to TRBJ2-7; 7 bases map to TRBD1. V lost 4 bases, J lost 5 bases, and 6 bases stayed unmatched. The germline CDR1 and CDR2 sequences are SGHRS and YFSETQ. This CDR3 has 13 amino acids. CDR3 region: CASSLPTGDEQYF. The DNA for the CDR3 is TGCGCCAGCAGCCTACCCACAGGGGACGAGCAGTACTTC. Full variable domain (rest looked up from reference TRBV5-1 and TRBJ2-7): KAGVTQTPRYLIKTRGQQVTLSCSPISGHRSVSWYQQTPGQGLQFLFEYFSETQRNKGNFPGRFSGRQFSNSRSEMNVSTLELGDSALYLCASSLPTGDEQYFGPGTRLTVT.

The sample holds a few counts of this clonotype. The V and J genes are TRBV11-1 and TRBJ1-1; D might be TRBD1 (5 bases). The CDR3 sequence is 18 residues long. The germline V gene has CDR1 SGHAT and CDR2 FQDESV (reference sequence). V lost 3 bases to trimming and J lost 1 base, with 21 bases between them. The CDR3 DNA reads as TGTGCCAGCAGCTTTATCGTCGGGGCCCGGAGGGCGAACACTGAAGCTTTCTTT. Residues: CASSFIVGARRANTEAFF.

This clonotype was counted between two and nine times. In DNA, the CDR3 is TGTGCCAGCAGTGTCGCGGGGCTAGCGTCCACAGATACGCAGTATTTT. Protein sequence: CASSVAGLASTDTQYF. V gene TRBV28 combines with J gene TRBJ2-3, with a tentative D call TRBD2 (6 bases). This CDR3 comprises 16 residues. The germline V gene encodes CDR1 MDHEN and CDR2 SYDVKM. V was clipped by 5 bases and J by 2 bases, with 17 bases between them.

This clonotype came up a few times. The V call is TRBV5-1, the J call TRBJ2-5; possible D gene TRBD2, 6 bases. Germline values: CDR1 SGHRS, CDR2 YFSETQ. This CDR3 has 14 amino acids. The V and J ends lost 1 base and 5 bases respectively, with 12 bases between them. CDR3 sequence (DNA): TGCGCCAGCAGCTTGTTCGGGAGCGCGGAGACCCAGTACTTC. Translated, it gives CASSLFGSAETQYF.

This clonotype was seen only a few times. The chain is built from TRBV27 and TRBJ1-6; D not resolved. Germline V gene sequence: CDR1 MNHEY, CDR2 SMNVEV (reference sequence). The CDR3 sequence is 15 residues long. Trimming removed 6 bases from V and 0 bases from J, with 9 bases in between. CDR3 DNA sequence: TGTGCCAGCAGGGGGTCCTACTCCTATAATTCACCCCTCCACTTT. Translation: CASRGSYSYNSPLHF.

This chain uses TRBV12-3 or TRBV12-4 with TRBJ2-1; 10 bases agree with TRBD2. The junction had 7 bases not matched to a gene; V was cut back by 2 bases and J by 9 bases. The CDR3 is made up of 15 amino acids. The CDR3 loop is CASSLLASGRGEQFF. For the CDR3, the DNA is TGTGCCAGCAGTTTATTGGCTAGCGGGAGAGGTGAGCAGTTCTTC.

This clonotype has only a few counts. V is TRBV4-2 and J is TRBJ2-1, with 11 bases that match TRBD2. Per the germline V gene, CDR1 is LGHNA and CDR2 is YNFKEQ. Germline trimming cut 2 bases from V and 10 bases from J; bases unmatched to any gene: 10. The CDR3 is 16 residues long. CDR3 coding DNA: TGTGCCAGCAGCCAATCCTTAGCGGGAGGGCCATGGGAGCAGTTCTTC. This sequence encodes CASSQSLAGGPWEQFF.

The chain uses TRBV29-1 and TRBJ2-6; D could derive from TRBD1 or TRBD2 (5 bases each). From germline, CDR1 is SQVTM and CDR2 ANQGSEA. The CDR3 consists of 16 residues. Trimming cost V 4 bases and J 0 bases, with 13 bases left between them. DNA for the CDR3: TGCAGCGTTGCATCGGGGCTTCCCTCTGGGGCCAACGTCCTGACTTTC. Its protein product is CSVASGLPSGANVLTF. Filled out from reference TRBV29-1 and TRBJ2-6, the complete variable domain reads SAVISQKPSRDICQRGTSLTIQCQVDSQVTMMFWYRQQPGQSLTLIATANQGSEATYESGFVIDKFPISRPNLTFSTLTVSNMSPEDSSIYLCSVASGLPSGANVLTFGAGSRLTVL.

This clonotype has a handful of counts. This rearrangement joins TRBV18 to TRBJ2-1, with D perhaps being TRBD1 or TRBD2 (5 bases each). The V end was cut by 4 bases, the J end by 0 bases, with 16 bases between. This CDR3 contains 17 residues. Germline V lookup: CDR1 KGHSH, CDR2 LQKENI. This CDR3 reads CASSLGTPRSSYNEQFF. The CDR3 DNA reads TGTGCCAGCTCACTTGGGACCCCCCGAAGCTCCTACAATGAGCAGTTCTTC.

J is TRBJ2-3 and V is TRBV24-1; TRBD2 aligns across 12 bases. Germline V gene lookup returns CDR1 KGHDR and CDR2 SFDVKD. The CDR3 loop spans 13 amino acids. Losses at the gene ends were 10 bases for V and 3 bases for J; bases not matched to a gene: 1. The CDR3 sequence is CATTSGRTDTQYF. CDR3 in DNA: TGTGCCACAACTAGCGGGAGGACAGATACGCAGTATTTT.